This record looks at one T cell receptor beta chain sequence and its context. Making use of molecular barcodes, quantitative 5'-RACE generated TCR beta libraries. TCRdb recomputed calls from the 5' RACE reads with MiXCR, one row per CDR3 protein. The sample yields under 300,000 distinct CDR3 sequences, approximately 12% seen once. The CDR3 extends over 13 amino acids. Germline assignment: CDR1 SGHAT and CDR2 FQNNGV. V was shortened by 7 bases and J by 1 base, with 7 bases between the two germline ends. The data stem from a study of CD8 T cells in ankylosing spondylitis. The sequence derives from a male donor with ankylosing spondylitis or in good health (not recorded which). Material: blood, either unsorted or a sorted T cell fraction (not recorded which). This chain uses TRBV11-2 with TRBJ2-2; a possible D gene is TRBD2 (5 bases). CDR3 nucleotide sequence: TGTGCCAGCATACTAGAGAACACCGGGGAGCTGTTTTTT. Translating it yields CASILENTGELFF.